In its sample, the clone carrying this T cell receptor (beta chain) was seen a few times. The data were taken from a study of blood T cell repertoires in COVID-19. Study in general: PBMCs, B-cell-depleted T cells, or T cells were the source of the cDNA or gDNA that made up the material.

Libraries were prepared by immunoSEQ multiplex PCR; TCRdb keeps only in-frame clonotypes and omits some of them. The sample gives some 110,000 clones, about 80% of which show up once; approximately 19% is in the top ten. The CDR3 contains 15 residues. The J segment lost 9 bases and the V segment lost 2 bases, leaving 8 bases of the junction unmatched. Germline-derived CDR1 and CDR2 are SGHRS and YFSETQ. Sequenced: peripheral blood. This chain joins TRBV5-1 and TRBJ2-1; TRBD2 matches 10 bases. The sequence came from a woman aged 70-85 years with acute or convalescent COVID-19. CDR3 nucleotide sequence: TGCGCCAGCAGCTTCGGAAGCGGGGGGGCCGCTGAGCAGTTCTTC. It specifies CASSFGSGGAAEQFF.